A selection of T cell receptor beta chains follows, all from one sample in a study of blood T cell repertoires in COVID-19. Some clones are missing from TCRdb's copy, which holds only in-frame ones; the method was immunoSEQ multiplex PCR. Seen here are around 270,000 clones, over 80% observed once, and the top ten hold 2.5% to 3.5%. What was sequenced was PBMCs or T cells enriched from blood (not recorded which). The receptors here all came from a woman aged 40-49 years who had been exposed to COVID-19. Both conserved end residues are part of each CDR3. The order of the fields is clone size, J gene, D gene, CDR3 length, V gene, CDR3 DNA, CDR3 protein. D genes are given only for firm matches. Only part of the rows carry a size: once, few, many, or a class if the clone is expanded.

.,TRBJ1-3,.,14,TRBV9,TGTGCCAGCAGTTATGGAGGGAGTGGAAACACCATATATTTT,CASSYGGSGNTIYF
.,TRBJ1-1,TRBD1,14,TRBV7-9,TGTGCCAGCAGCCTACAGGGGGAGGACACTGAAGCTTTCTTT,CASSLQGEDTEAFF
.,TRBJ2-3,.,14,TRBV6-5,TGTGCCAGCTTGATTAGCGGAAGCACAGATACGCAGTATTTT,CASLISGSTDTQYF
.,TRBJ2-3,.,13,TRBV9,TGTGCCAGCAGCGTTCGGAGGGCAGATACGCAGTATTTT,CASSVRRADTQYF
.,TRBJ1-3,TRBD1,17,TRBV9,TGTGCCAGCAGCGTTAGGGAGCAGGGGGCCACTGGAAACACCATATATTTT,CASSVREQGATGNTIYF
.,TRBJ1-4,.,16,TRBV5-4,TGTGCCAGCAGTAAAGGCTCAGGGGCAACTAATGAAAAACTGTTTTTT,CASSKGSGATNEKLFF
.,TRBJ1-2,TRBD1,14,TRBV3-1/TRBV3-2,TGTGCCAGCAGCCAGCTGACAGGGAGCCACGGCTACACCTTC,CASSQLTGSHGYTF
.,TRBJ2-1,TRBD2,15,TRBV7-9,TGTGCCAGCACCCGGGGGGGGGCAAGTTACAATGAGCAGTTCTTC,CASTRGGASYNEQFF
few,TRBJ1-2,TRBD1,14,TRBV18,TGTGCCAGCTCACCAGGACAGGCTATCTATGGCTACACCTTC,CASSPGQAIYGYTF
.,TRBJ1-5,.,12,TRBV28,TGTGCCAGCAGTTTAGCAGGTCAGCCCCAGCATTTT,CASSLAGQPQHF
.,TRBJ1-2,TRBD1,15,TRBV10-3,TGTGCCATCAGCGGTACGACAGGGGGCGAGGGTGGCTACACCTTC,CAISGTTGGEGGYTF
.,TRBJ2-3,TRBD2,15,TRBV2,TGTGCCAGCAGTGGGGTGGGAGGGCCCACAGATACGCAGTATTTT,CASSGVGGPTDTQYF
.,TRBJ2-6,.,15,TRBV5-1,TGCGCCAGCAGCTTGGGCGGGGTTGGGGCCAACGTCCTGACTTTC,CASSLGGVGANVLTF
.,TRBJ1-5,.,13,TRBV19,TGTGCCAGTAGTATAGATCGAGGGCAGCCCCAGCATTTT,CASSIDRGQPQHF
once,TRBJ1-5,TRBD1,15,TRBV7-8,TGTGCCAGCAGCTTACGGACAGGGCTTTCTCAGCCCCAGCATTTT,CASSLRTGLSQPQHF
.,TRBJ2-1,.,12,TRBV27,TGTGCCAGCAGACTCGGGGGCAATGAGCAGTTCTTC,CASRLGGNEQFF
.,TRBJ1-5,.,16,TRBV4-1,TGCGCCAGCAGCCAAGGAGTAGGCCCCGGGAGCGGGCCCCAGCATTTT,CASSQGVGPGSGPQHF
.,TRBJ1-4,.,13,TRBV29-1,TGCAGCGTTGGGGGGCGGGCGCTCGGGAAACTGTTTTTT,CSVGGRALGKLFF
.,TRBJ2-7,TRBD1,16,TRBV5-7,TGTGCCAGCAGCTTACTTAAACAGGGGGACTCCTACGAGCAGTACTTC,CASSLLKQGDSYEQYF
.,TRBJ2-7,.,11,TRBV20-1,TGCAGTGCCGATGACGGGGGAGAGCAGTACTTC,CSADDGGEQYF
.,TRBJ2-7,TRBD1,17,TRBV28,TGTGCCAGCAGTTTTCCCTTGACAGGGAAGAGTTCCTACGAGCAGTACTTC,CASSFPLTGKSSYEQYF
once,TRBJ1-5,.,14,TRBV5-1,TGCGCCAGCAGCCCCAGGGGAGGCAATCAGCCCCAGCATTTT,CASSPRGGNQPQHF
.,TRBJ1-2,TRBD1,15,TRBV5-1,TGCGCCAGCAGCGGGAAAGGGACAGGGGATCATGGCTACACCTTC,CASSGKGTGDHGYTF
.,TRBJ2-1,TRBD2,15,TRBV5-8,TGTGCCAGCAGCTCCGGGAGGGTATCCTACAATGAGCAGTTCTTC,CASSSGRVSYNEQFF
.,TRBJ2-3,TRBD2,16,TRBV5-1,TGCGCCAGCAGCTTGTTGGGTAGCGGGGGGCTGGATACGCAGTATTTT,CASSLLGSGGLDTQYF
.,TRBJ1-1,.,12,TRBV4-1,TGCGCCAGCAGCCAACAGGGCGGTGAAGCTTTCTTT,CASSQQGGEAFF
once,TRBJ2-3,TRBD2,18,TRBV7-2,TGTGCCAGCAGCTTAGTGGGGACTAGCGGGGGGCAGGCAGATACGCAGTATTTT,CASSLVGTSGGQADTQYF
.,TRBJ1-6,.,13,TRBV6-2/TRBV6-3,TGTGCCAGCAGTTACGGGGGGGACTCACCCCTCCACTTT,CASSYGGDSPLHF
.,TRBJ1-2,.,15,TRBV4-1,TGCGCCAGCAGCCAAGAGGGCAGAACGGACTATGGCTACACCTTC,CASSQEGRTDYGYTF